Listed below are T cell receptor beta chains from one sample, sequenced in a study of blood T cell repertoires in COVID-19. Method: immunoSEQ multiplex PCR; TCRdb's copy keeps in-frame clones and lacks some. The data hold about 210,000 clones, with roughly four fifths observed a single time. Sequences were obtained from peripheral blood. Receptors were obtained from a woman in her 70s with COVID-19, enrolled during active disease. Each CDR3 is given with its conserved first and last residue. The D gene is left open where the match is weak. For some rows the clone size is stated as once, few or many, or as a class when expanded; others skip it.

J gene: TRBJ1-6
V gene: TRBV28
D gene: -
clone size: -
CDR3 protein: CASSLSQGGNSPLHF
CDR3 DNA: TGTGCCAGCAGTTTGTCTCAGGGAGGAAATTCACCCCTCCACTTT

J gene: TRBJ2-2
V gene: TRBV12-3/TRBV12-4
D gene: -
clone size: -
CDR3 protein: CASSRGAGELFF
CDR3 DNA: TGTGCCAGCAGTCGCGGGGCCGGGGAGCTGTTTTTT

J gene: TRBJ2-1
V gene: TRBV7-3
D gene: TRBD2
clone size: -
CDR3 protein: CASSPRVGRVNEQFF
CDR3 DNA: TGTGCCAGCAGCCCACGGGTAGGGAGGGTAAATGAGCAGTTCTTC

J gene: TRBJ2-1
V gene: TRBV24-1
D gene: -
clone size: once
CDR3 protein: CATSRRHSYNEQFF
CDR3 DNA: TGTGCCACCAGTAGGCGGCACTCCTACAATGAGCAGTTCTTC

J gene: TRBJ1-1
V gene: TRBV28
D gene: -
clone size: -
CDR3 protein: CASSPSRGGSVEAFF
CDR3 DNA: TGTGCCAGCAGTCCAAGCAGGGGCGGGTCCGTTGAAGCTTTCTTT

J gene: TRBJ2-4
V gene: TRBV20-1
D gene: -
clone size: -
CDR3 protein: CSAYRQNIQYF
CDR3 DNA: TGCAGTGCTTACCGACAGAACATTCAGTACTTC

J gene: TRBJ1-5
V gene: TRBV28
D gene: TRBD1
clone size: -
CDR3 protein: CASSGGTEWGPQHF
CDR3 DNA: TGTGCCAGCAGTGGAGGGACAGAATGGGGGCCCCAGCATTTT

J gene: TRBJ2-2
V gene: TRBV18
D gene: TRBD2
clone size: -
CDR3 protein: CASPGTSGRDTGELFF
CDR3 DNA: TGTGCCAGCCCCGGGACTAGCGGGAGAGACACCGGGGAGCTGTTTTTT

J gene: TRBJ2-1
V gene: TRBV5-1
D gene: TRBD2
clone size: -
CDR3 protein: CASSFRLAGGDEQFF
CDR3 DNA: TGCGCCAGCAGCTTCAGACTAGCGGGAGGGGATGAGCAGTTCTTC

J gene: TRBJ2-7
V gene: TRBV19
D gene: TRBD2
clone size: -
CDR3 protein: CASSIAPRLAFYEQYF
CDR3 DNA: TGTGCCAGTAGTATCGCCCCCAGACTAGCGTTTTACGAGCAGTACTTC

J gene: TRBJ2-2
V gene: TRBV6-8
D gene: TRBD1
clone size: once
CDR3 protein: CASSLRDSNTGELFF
CDR3 DNA: TGTGCCAGCAGTCTCCGGGACAGTAACACCGGGGAGCTGTTTTTT

J gene: TRBJ2-2
V gene: TRBV5-1
D gene: -
clone size: once
CDR3 protein: CASSLTGNIGELFF
CDR3 DNA: TGCGCCAGCAGCTTGACAGGGAACATCGGGGAGCTGTTTTTT

J gene: TRBJ2-3
V gene: TRBV18
D gene: -
clone size: -
CDR3 protein: CASSPQGSTDTQYF
CDR3 DNA: TGTGCCAGCTCACCGCAGGGAAGCACAGATACGCAGTATTTT

J gene: TRBJ1-1
V gene: TRBV5-6
D gene: -
clone size: -
CDR3 protein: CASSLSGGTEAFF
CDR3 DNA: TGTGCCAGCAGCTTGTCTGGGGGGACTGAAGCTTTCTTT

J gene: TRBJ2-3
V gene: TRBV28
D gene: -
clone size: -
CDR3 protein: CASSGGLPDTQYF
CDR3 DNA: TGTGCCAGCAGTGGTGGCCTGCCAGATACGCAGTATTTT

J gene: TRBJ2-1
V gene: TRBV9
D gene: -
clone size: -
CDR3 protein: CASSVVPTNEQFF
CDR3 DNA: TGTGCCAGCAGCGTAGTTCCTACCAATGAGCAGTTCTTC

J gene: TRBJ1-2
V gene: TRBV5-1
D gene: -
clone size: once
CDR3 protein: CASSLGEGYYGYTF
CDR3 DNA: TGCGCCAGCAGCTTGGGGGAGGGGTACTATGGCTACACCTTC

J gene: TRBJ1-1
V gene: TRBV18
D gene: -
clone size: -
CDR3 protein: CASSPRGGENTEAFF
CDR3 DNA: TGTGCCAGCTCACCAAGGGGAGGGGAAAACACTGAAGCTTTCTTT

J gene: TRBJ2-3
V gene: TRBV6-5
D gene: -
clone size: -
CDR3 protein: CASSYRLDTDTQYF
CDR3 DNA: TGTGCCAGCAGTTACCGGCTAGACACAGATACGCAGTATTTT

J gene: TRBJ1-5
V gene: TRBV6-2/TRBV6-3
D gene: -
clone size: -
CDR3 protein: CASSDRQSHNQPQHF
CDR3 DNA: TGTGCCAGCAGTGACAGACAGAGTCACAATCAGCCCCAGCATTTT

J gene: TRBJ2-1
V gene: TRBV18
D gene: TRBD2
clone size: -
CDR3 protein: CASSPTGLAGGSSYNEQFF
CDR3 DNA: TGTGCCAGCTCACCAACGGGACTAGCGGGAGGGAGCTCCTACAATGAGCAGTTCTTC

J gene: TRBJ2-3
V gene: TRBV10-3
D gene: TRBD2
clone size: -
CDR3 protein: CAISGEGTSGRTDTQYF
CDR3 DNA: TGTGCCATCAGTGGCGAGGGGACTAGCGGGAGAACAGATACGCAGTATTTT

J gene: TRBJ2-5
V gene: TRBV7-2
D gene: -
clone size: -
CDR3 protein: CASSFAAYQETQYF
CDR3 DNA: TGTGCCAGCAGCTTTGCGGCCTACCAAGAGACCCAGTACTTC

J gene: TRBJ2-5
V gene: TRBV9
D gene: -
clone size: -
CDR3 protein: CASSAIPGVETQYF
CDR3 DNA: TGTGCCAGCAGCGCGATCCCAGGGGTAGAGACCCAGTACTTC

J gene: TRBJ2-2
V gene: TRBV10-1
D gene: TRBD2
clone size: few
CDR3 protein: CAIKREANTGELFF
CDR3 DNA: TGCGCCATAAAGCGGGAGGCGAACACCGGGGAGCTGTTTTTT

J gene: TRBJ1-5
V gene: TRBV5-1
D gene: TRBD1
clone size: -
CDR3 protein: CASSLGQGGNQPQHF
CDR3 DNA: TGCGCCAGCAGCTTGGGACAGGGCGGCAATCAGCCCCAGCATTTT

J gene: TRBJ2-2
V gene: TRBV7-2
D gene: TRBD2
clone size: -
CDR3 protein: CASSVMTSSGELFF
CDR3 DNA: TGTGCCAGCAGCGTAATGACTAGCTCCGGGGAGCTGTTTTTT

J gene: TRBJ2-7
V gene: TRBV7-7
D gene: -
clone size: -
CDR3 protein: CASSPMGLPYEQYF
CDR3 DNA: TGTGCCAGCAGCCCGATGGGACTTCCATACGAGCAGTACTTC

J gene: TRBJ1-1
V gene: TRBV6-5
D gene: TRBD1
clone size: -
CDR3 protein: CASSYSAGQGSSEAFF
CDR3 DNA: TGTGCCAGCAGTTACTCTGCGGGACAGGGGAGTTCGGAAGCTTTCTTT

J gene: TRBJ1-2
V gene: TRBV28
D gene: -
clone size: -
CDR3 protein: CASIEGRAYGYTF
CDR3 DNA: TGTGCCAGCATCGAGGGGAGGGCCTATGGCTACACCTTC

J gene: TRBJ1-1
V gene: TRBV6-6
D gene: TRBD1
clone size: once
CDR3 protein: CASRPGQGMRAFF
CDR3 DNA: TGTGCCAGCAGACCGGGACAGGGGATGAGAGCTTTCTTT

J gene: TRBJ2-7
V gene: TRBV3-1/TRBV3-2
D gene: -
clone size: -
CDR3 protein: CASNRAGGIYEQYF
CDR3 DNA: TGTGCCAGCAACCGGGCAGGGGGGATCTACGAGCAGTACTTC

J gene: TRBJ1-1
V gene: TRBV24-1
D gene: -
clone size: -
CDR3 protein: CATSDSQGLGAEAFF
CDR3 DNA: TGTGCCACCAGTGATTCACAGGGTCTTGGCGCTGAAGCTTTCTTT

J gene: TRBJ2-1
V gene: TRBV2
D gene: TRBD2
clone size: -
CDR3 protein: CASRELAGGTYNEQFF
CDR3 DNA: TGTGCCAGCAGGGAACTAGCGGGAGGCACCTACAATGAGCAGTTCTTC

J gene: TRBJ2-5
V gene: TRBV3-1/TRBV3-2
D gene: -
clone size: -
CDR3 protein: CASSPGGTRLETQYF
CDR3 DNA: TGTGCCAGCAGCCCAGGGGGGACTAGGTTAGAGACCCAGTACTTC

J gene: TRBJ1-1
V gene: TRBV5-6
D gene: TRBD1
clone size: -
CDR3 protein: CASRPTGVMTTEAFF
CDR3 DNA: TGTGCCAGCAGGCCAACAGGGGTCATGACCACTGAAGCTTTCTTT

J gene: TRBJ2-1
V gene: TRBV4-1
D gene: -
clone size: -
CDR3 protein: CASSQWVGGEQFF
CDR3 DNA: TGCGCCAGCAGCCAGTGGGTGGGGGGTGAGCAGTTCTTC

J gene: TRBJ2-1
V gene: TRBV7-3
D gene: TRBD1
clone size: -
CDR3 protein: CASTPGTGAGNEQFF
CDR3 DNA: TGTGCCAGCACCCCCGGGACAGGGGCCGGGAATGAGCAGTTCTTC

J gene: TRBJ1-2
V gene: TRBV29-1
D gene: -
clone size: many
CDR3 protein: CSVVTPLTANYGYTF
CDR3 DNA: TGCAGCGTTGTAACCCCCCTCACAGCTAACTATGGCTACACCTTC

J gene: TRBJ2-3
V gene: TRBV11-2
D gene: TRBD1
clone size: once
CDR3 protein: CASSRDRAYTDTQYF
CDR3 DNA: TGTGCCAGCAGCAGGGACAGGGCTTACACAGATACGCAGTATTTT

J gene: TRBJ1-4
V gene: TRBV7-2
D gene: -
clone size: -
CDR3 protein: CASSFLNEKLFF
CDR3 DNA: TGTGCCAGCAGCTTTCTTAATGAAAAACTGTTTTTT

J gene: TRBJ1-3
V gene: TRBV4-3
D gene: -
clone size: -
CDR3 protein: CASSQDGQISGNTIYF
CDR3 DNA: TGCGCCAGCAGCCAAGATGGGCAGATCTCTGGAAACACCATATATTTT

J gene: TRBJ2-1
V gene: TRBV7-2
D gene: TRBD1
clone size: -
CDR3 protein: CASSGQVSGEQFF
CDR3 DNA: TGTGCCAGCAGCGGACAGGTTAGTGGTGAGCAGTTCTTC

J gene: TRBJ1-4
V gene: TRBV19
D gene: -
clone size: -
CDR3 protein: CASSAEGLAGTNEKLFF
CDR3 DNA: TGTGCCAGTAGTGCCGAAGGGTTGGCAGGGACTAATGAAAAACTGTTTTTT

J gene: TRBJ2-1
V gene: TRBV18
D gene: TRBD1
clone size: -
CDR3 protein: CASSQRTGGFNEQFF
CDR3 DNA: TGTGCCAGCTCACAACGTACAGGGGGCTTTAATGAGCAGTTCTTC

J gene: TRBJ1-1
V gene: TRBV19
D gene: TRBD1
clone size: -
CDR3 protein: CASRDRRETEAFF
CDR3 DNA: TGTGCCAGTAGGGACAGGAGAGAGACTGAAGCTTTCTTT

J gene: TRBJ2-5
V gene: TRBV5-1
D gene: -
clone size: -
CDR3 protein: CASSLAVSLGGFETQYF
CDR3 DNA: TGCGCCAGCAGCTTGGCCGTTTCACTCGGGGGTTTTGAGACCCAGTACTTC

J gene: TRBJ1-5
V gene: TRBV3-1/TRBV3-2
D gene: TRBD1
clone size: few
CDR3 protein: CASGTGQKQPQHF
CDR3 DNA: TGTGCCAGCGGGACAGGGCAGAAACAGCCCCAGCATTTT

J gene: TRBJ1-2
V gene: TRBV28
D gene: -
clone size: -
CDR3 protein: CASSLQGNYGYTF
CDR3 DNA: TGTGCCAGCAGTCTACAGGGTAACTATGGCTACACCTTC

J gene: TRBJ1-1
V gene: TRBV5-4
D gene: -
clone size: -
CDR3 protein: CASSSARTPTKTEAFF
CDR3 DNA: TGTGCCAGCAGCTCCGCCCGGACACCTACTAAGACTGAAGCTTTCTTT

J gene: TRBJ1-5
V gene: TRBV15
D gene: -
clone size: -
CDR3 protein: CATSRSGVNQPQHF
CDR3 DNA: TGTGCCACCAGTCGCTCAGGCGTGAATCAGCCCCAGCATTTT

J gene: TRBJ1-2
V gene: TRBV7-9
D gene: -
clone size: -
CDR3 protein: CASSFSQGTNYGYTF
CDR3 DNA: TGTGCCAGCAGTTTTAGTCAGGGAACTAACTATGGCTACACCTTC

J gene: TRBJ2-6
V gene: TRBV5-5
D gene: -
clone size: few
CDR3 protein: CASSPQSQGSSGANVLTF
CDR3 DNA: TGTGCCAGCAGCCCCCAGTCCCAGGGCAGCTCTGGGGCCAACGTCCTGACTTTC

J gene: TRBJ2-7
V gene: TRBV28
D gene: -
clone size: -
CDR3 protein: CASSLGQSKYF
CDR3 DNA: TGTGCCAGCAGTTTGGGGCAGAGCAAGTACTTC

J gene: TRBJ1-2
V gene: TRBV7-2
D gene: -
clone size: -
CDR3 protein: CASSYAPAGGYTF
CDR3 DNA: TGTGCCAGCAGCTATGCTCCAGCGGGCGGCTACACCTTC

J gene: TRBJ1-2
V gene: TRBV2
D gene: TRBD1
clone size: -
CDR3 protein: CASSEGRGVIYGYTF
CDR3 DNA: TGTGCCAGCAGTGAAGGCAGGGGGGTCATCTATGGCTACACCTTC

J gene: TRBJ2-5
V gene: TRBV28
D gene: -
clone size: -
CDR3 protein: CASSFGGRGETQYF
CDR3 DNA: TGTGCCAGCAGTTTCGGGGGAAGGGGAGAGACCCAGTACTTC

J gene: TRBJ1-2
V gene: TRBV10-3
D gene: TRBD1
clone size: -
CDR3 protein: CAINRDRASGGYTF
CDR3 DNA: TGTGCCATCAACCGGGACAGGGCGAGTGGGGGCTACACCTTC